These 15 T cell receptor beta chains were all obtained from the same sample, sequenced in a study of neurological immune-mediated disorders. Via MiXCR, TCRdb re-called the 5' RACE reads, giving one row per CDR3 protein. The data hold 50,000 to 85,000 distinct CDR3 sequences, with less than 5.5% observed a single time. The sample consisted of PBMCs. These TCRs come from a woman in her twenties or thirties with multiple sclerosis.

This clonotype showed up many times. V is TRBV7-2 and J is TRBJ2-2, with TRBD1 matching over 7 bases. V was pared by 3 bases and J by 6 bases, with 4 bases of the junction left unmatched. Germline CDR1 reads SGHTA; CDR2 reads FQGNSA. CDR3 size: 14 residues. The CDR3 reads CASSFRQGAGELFF. CDR3 DNA: TGTGCCAGCAGCTTTCGACAGGGTGCCGGGGAGCTGTTTTTT.

This clonotype was observed many times. V is TRBV2 and J is TRBJ2-3; no clear D. Germline assignment: CDR1 SNHLY and CDR2 FYNNEI. This CDR3 has 15 amino acids. V was clipped by 3 bases and J by 2 bases, with 12 bases between them. CDR3 nucleotides: TGTGCCAGCAGTGAGGATTGGGGTTCCACAGATACGCAGTATTTT. Translated, it gives CASSEDWGSTDTQYF.

This clonotype was seen many times. This rearrangement joins TRBV3-1 to TRBJ2-5; D tentatively reads TRBD1 or TRBD2 (5 bases each). CDR3 length: 13 amino acids. Germline CDR1 and CDR2: LGHDT and YNNKEL (reference sequence). Trimming stripped 6 bases from V and 3 bases from J, with 11 bases between. The CDR3 DNA follows: TGTGCCAGCAGTGCCGGGACCAAAGAGACCCAGTACTTC. Translated, it gives CASSAGTKETQYF.

This clonotype was counted between two and nine times. V usage is TRBV12-3 or TRBV12-4 and J usage is TRBJ2-1, with D uncertain. Between the trimmed V and J ends, which lost 6 bases and 2 bases, there was a span of 8 bases. The CDR3 covers 13 residues. The CDR3 DNA sequence: TGTGCCAGCAGAGCAGCCACCTACAATGAGCAGTTCTTC. This translates into CASRAATYNEQFF.

This clonotype was counted many times. One end of the junction is discordant with germline, which a read error may explain. This chain uses TRBV12-3 or TRBV12-4 with TRBJ1-5; D unclear. The CDR3 runs 13 residues. In nucleotides, the CDR3 is TGTGCCAGCAGTTTCAGAGATCTCAGATCCCAGAATTTT. It is translated as CASSFRDLRSQNF.

This clonotype was detected many times. The V call is TRBV15, the J call TRBJ1-1; no definite D call. V gave up 0 bases and J gave up 2 bases, with 7 bases separating them. The CDR3 totals 14 residues. Germline V gene data show CDR1 as LNHNV and CDR2 as YYDKDF (reference sequence). The CDR3 here is CATSRDRVNTEAFF. CDR3 DNA sequence: TGTGCCACCAGCAGAGATAGGGTTAACACTGAAGCTTTCTTT.

This clonotype was seen at least ten times. V gene TRBV20-1 combines with J gene TRBJ2-3; 10 positions match TRBD2. The CDR3 has 18 amino acids. Germline V CDR1 and CDR2: DFQATT, SNEGSKA (reference sequence). The V and J ends lost 1 base and 1 base, in that order; junction bases with no gene match: 11. CDR3 region: CSARANTAGTSGTDTQYF. The CDR3 coding sequence is TGCAGTGCTAGAGCGAATACCGCCGGGACTAGCGGCACAGATACGCAGTATTTT.

This clonotype was observed many times. J is TRBJ1-1 and V is TRBV5-1; D not certain. This CDR3 comprises 12 residues. Looked up from germline, CDR1 is SGHRS and CDR2 is YFSETQ. Trimming removed 4 bases from V and 5 bases from J, with 9 bases in between. CDR3 bases: TGCGCCAGCAGCCTGACAAAAACTGAAGCTTTCTTT. Residues: CASSLTKTEAFF.

This clonotype was recorded at least ten times. Here the CDR3 reads CASSHQLGVPTGELFF. The CDR3 bases are TGTGCCAGCAGCCACCAGTTGGGGGTCCCGACCGGGGAGCTGTTTTTT. The chain uses TRBV3-1 and TRBJ2-2; D is tentatively TRBD1 or TRBD2 (5 bases each). With 3 bases removed from V and 5 bases from J, the gap between germline ends came to 16 bases. Germline CDR1 is LGHDT and CDR2 is YNNKEL (reference sequence). The CDR3 is 16 amino acids.

The V call is TRBV12-3 or TRBV12-4, the J call TRBJ2-4; unclear D gene. Between the trimmed V and J ends, which lost 3 bases and 10 bases, there was a span of 10 bases. The CDR3 consists of 12 residues. This CDR3 reads CASSLGGEIQYF. CDR3 DNA sequence: TGTGCCAGCAGTTTGGGTGGGGAAATTCAGTACTTC.

Many counts were recorded for this clonotype. The chain uses TRBV7-9 and TRBJ2-7; 7 nucleotides align to TRBD1. The germline V gene has CDR1 SEHNR and CDR2 FQNEAQ (reference sequence). Trimming cost V 10 bases and J 3 bases; bases outside gene matches: 9. The CDR3 runs to 13 residues. CDR3 sequence (DNA): TGTGCCATTTCAAAGGGACAGAGCTACGAGCAGTACTTC. The encoded protein is CAISKGQSYEQYF.

This clonotype turned up a few times. The V call is TRBV9, the J call TRBJ2-7, with no clear D. Germline CDR1 is SGDLS and CDR2 is YYNGEE. This CDR3 is 15 amino acids long. Trimming stripped 0 bases from V and 3 bases from J, with 13 bases between. The CDR3, as DNA: TGTGCCAGCAGCGTAGATCCCGGCTCAGTCTACGAGCAGTACTTC. This gives the protein CASSVDPGSVYEQYF.

This clonotype was counted many times. The chain links TRBV12-3 or TRBV12-4 to TRBJ2-2; the match to TRBD2 covers 8 bases. There are 16 residues in the CDR3. V shed 3 bases, J shed 3 bases, and the junction held 6 bases outside the gene matches. The CDR3 nucleotides are TGTGCCAGCAGTTTGGGTAGCGGGGTTTACACCGGGGAGCTGTTTTTT. Protein product: CASSLGSGVYTGELFF.

Only a few counts were recorded for this clonotype. The chain joins TRBV18 to TRBJ2-1; D is uncertain. Germline V gene data show CDR1 as KGHSH and CDR2 as LQKENI. Trimming shortened V by 3 bases and J by 7 bases, and 13 bases separated the two germline ends. The CDR3 totals 14 residues. CDR3 nucleotide sequence: TGTGCCAGCTCACCGTCGGGTCCCGCAAATGAGCAGTTCTTC. This translates into CASSPSGPANEQFF.

This clonotype has only a few counts. The rearrangement uses TRBV4-1 and TRBJ2-7, with a possible D match to TRBD1 (6 bases). Looked up from germline, CDR1 is MGHRA and CDR2 is YSYEKL. The CDR3 covers 12 residues. Trimming left V 5 bases short and J 7 bases short, with 12 bases between. The CDR3 reads CASSNNRAEQYF. The CDR3 bases are TGCGCCAGCAGCAACAACAGGGCTGAGCAGTACTTC.